The T cell receptor beta chain described here comes from a study of vaccination effects on CD4 cells after COVID-19. Study-level results: In the late period after vaccination, infection- and vaccine-induced clones contracted markedly.

Sequencing was preceded by expansion of antigen-specific CD4+ T cells with viral peptide pools in the ViraFEST assay. It was after approximately 11 days of culture that CD4+ T cells were isolated. Each person got two doses of an mRNA SARS-CoV-2 vaccine, BNT162b2 or mRNA-1273. Wells of 1.5 million to 2 million PBMC each were grown with around 10 IU/ml IL-2 and roughly 9.2 ug/ml peptides. In the cultures, half the medium was exchanged for IL-2 medium on days 3 and 7. Clones were read by immunoSEQ multiplex PCR, and TCRdb kept only the in-frame ones, dropping some. The data contain 25,000 to 35,000 clones, roughly 67% of them singletons. The sample holds a few counts of this clone. What it binds is not known. The material was CD4+ T cells from PBMCs cultured with SARS-CoV-2 spike peptides, obtained after COVID-19 vaccination. The sequence was collected from a human donor who received a COVID-19 vaccine.

For the CDR3, the DNA is TGTGCCAGCAGCGTAGCGGGCTACGCGTCCTACGAGCAGTACTTC. This encodes CASSVAGYASYEQYF. The rearrangement uses TRBV9 and TRBJ2-7, with D unresolved. This CDR3 is built from 15 residues. CDR1 is SGDLS and CDR2 is YYNGEE in the germline V gene. V was shortened by 0 bases and J by 1 base, with 11 bases between the two germline ends.